This T cell receptor beta chain was observed in a study of T cell responses to AZD1222 COVID-19 vaccine (dated by TCRdb to the early 2020s). About the study as a whole: AZD1222 recipients with second doses at about 4 weeks or about 12 weeks were pooled, because spike-specific TCR depth and breadth did not differ between schedules. TCR sequencing was performed for roughly 250 trial participants, of whom approximately 200 were given two doses of AZD1222 and 26 were given two doses of MenACWY control vaccine. Trial participants were enrolled by age into 18-55, 56-69 and 70-plus year subgroups, with about 150, 28 and 57 TCR-sequenced participants respectively. What the authors observed across the whole study: The vaccine-associated CD4 TCRs covered the entire spike protein, and the dominant responses fell in regions 160-218 and 743-854. After two AZD1222 doses, spike-specific TCR breadth and depth were significantly higher than at day 0 and than in MenACWY recipients. Participants were mostly white British, with more females than males. The authors suggested clonal diversity may have been underestimated. Because no day 14 peak-response samples were available, repertoires were characterized only after the peak T cell response. The 56-69-year group was small, and its depth increase did not reach significance, likely because of low power. Conclusions about previously exposed vaccinees are limited because only 6 or 7 AZD1222 recipients were SARS-CoV-2 seropositive at baseline. Reportedly, close to half of the unique spike-specific TCRs recognized epitopes lying outside the regions that are mutated in the B.1.351 and B.1.1.7 variants.

In the paper's terms, the time point label means: baseline before first vaccination. Vaccinee samples were obtained from the UK trials COV001 and COV002, which included a single-blind randomized controlled phase 2/3 trial of AZD1222 (ChAdOx1 nCoV-19) in healthy adults. For TCRbeta chain sequencing, PBMC samples were collected from trial participants at day 0 and at day 28 after the second dose. Counted from cysteine to phenylalanine, this CDR3 has 14 amino acids. Of the read, only the CDR3 DNA is kept; its 42 bases are in frame from base 1. From a lookup of the germline V gene, CDR1 and CDR2 are SNHLY and FYNNEI. Cut back by 5 bases and 0 bases, the V and J ends lie 8 bases apart. About this clone itself: Its binding antigen is unknown. Base qualities are not provided; no much larger clone lies one nucleotide away.

The CDR3 regions of human TCRbeta chains were analyzed by immunosequencing. The paper's data handling went like this. Repertoire TCRs were checked for matches against a reference library of SARS-CoV-2-specific TCRs that had been generated using the MIRA antigen-specificity platform. Breadth was defined as the fraction of unique TCRs that were SARS-CoV-2-associated, and depth was defined as the fraction of total T cells that were SARS-CoV-2-associated. Each spike-specific TCR was assigned to its reactive spike region and to a CD4 or CD8 class using the MIRA data. Log10-transformed breadth and depth values were compared by one-way ANOVA with Sidak's multiple comparisons tests. TCRdb's version of the immuneACCESS table is confined to in-frame rearrangements and falls short of the full clone set. An unresolved V gene accounts for under half of the shortfall where checked; the remainder is of unknown origin. Clone size and V and J calls were adopted from that table, with D and trimming inferred from the DNA. In all, the sample holds about 110,000 clones, and about 90% of those were seen once. Over 4% of the sample lies in the top ten.

This clonotype was sampled from an adult in good health. Sequenced material: peripheral blood, taken on day 0 of AZD1222 vaccination. The sequence joins TRBV2 to TRBJ1-3, with a weak D call of TRBD1 (6 bases match). The CDR3 in this case is CASSTGSSGNTIYF. The DNA reads as follows: TGTGCCAGCAGTACAGGGAGCTCTGGAAACACCATATATTTT.